This entry describes one T cell receptor beta chain. Its antigen is not known. This sample stems from a study of shared clonotypes between healthy human individuals. Study conclusions and caveats: The diversity represented, both genetic and in exposure history, was limited by few donors. In this cohort, only blood was sampled, and tissue repertoires likely differ. When compared with the clonotypes that were shared by all four sorted-subset donors, the non-shared clonotypes turned out to have lower generation probabilities.

Profiled with immunoSEQ multiplex PCR; TCRdb holds only in-frame clones, not every one. The top ten hold about 1.8% of the sample, which has 600,000 to 750,000 clones, about two thirds seen once. Both subsets, CD45RA+ naive and CD45RA-negative memory, were split from the CD4+ cells. V was shortened by 3 bases and J by 2 bases, with 14 bases between the two germline ends. In germline, CDR1 is SQVTM, CDR2 ANQGSEA. The CDR3 runs to 15 residues. The V call is TRBV29-1, the J call TRBJ2-1, with D possibly being TRBD1 (6 bases). The TCR comes from a young woman in good health. The sequencing input was memory CD4+ T cells sorted from blood. Subset: CD45RA-negative fraction. CDR3 coding DNA: TGCAGCGTTGATGGTTGGGGACAACCCTACAATGAGCAGTTCTTC. This encodes CSVDGWGQPYNEQFF.